This note documents a single T cell receptor (beta chain) sequence. This specimen belongs to a study of blood T cell repertoires in COVID-19. Across the whole study: Both acute and convalescent COVID-19 samples were obtained from the United States, Italy and Spain.

Trimming took off 7 bases at V and 8 bases at J, with 14 bases between the two ends. CDR1 and CDR2 (germline): SGHVS, FQNEAQ. The CDR3 runs to 13 residues. The data were produced by immunoSEQ multiplex PCR, yet TCRdb's version contains in-frame clones alone and is incomplete. The sample lists around 110,000 clones, approximately 84% seen once, with approximately 7.6% in the top ten. The chain carries TRBV7-8 and TRBJ1-4; no reliable D call. What was sequenced was peripheral blood. The source of this sequence is a man between 65 and 85 years old with active or convalescent COVID-19. CDR3: CASTTGPGEKLFF. The CDR3 DNA reads as TGTGCCAGCACAACTGGACCGGGGGAAAAACTGTTTTTT.